These 26 T cell receptor beta chains originate from one sample sequenced in a study of shared clonotypes between healthy human individuals. Cells designated naive CD8 were CD45RO-negative and were positively selected for CCR7, with terminally differentiated effector memory CD45RA+ cells excluded. TCRdb's copy holds only in-frame clones and misses some; the assay was immunoSEQ multiplex PCR. The sample holds about 590,000 clones, around 95% seen once. Sequenced: naive CD8+ T cells sorted from blood. These receptors were taken from a woman younger than 45 in good health.

This chain links TRBV5-5 with TRBJ2-2; D ambiguous. Per germline, CDR1 SGHKS and CDR2 YYEKEE (reference sequence). The CDR3 covers 14 residues. With 1 base removed from V and 0 bases from J, the gap between germline ends came to 4 bases. DNA for the CDR3: TGTGCCAGCAGCTTGACTGCGAACACCGGGGAGCTGTTTTTT. Its translation is CASSLTANTGELFF.

This chain joins TRBV29-1 and TRBJ1-3; 10 nucleotides line up with TRBD1. CDR3 size: 14 residues. CDR1 is SQVTM and CDR2 is ANQGSEA in the germline V gene. With 5 bases clipped from V and 2 bases from J, the junction kept 3 bases outside the gene matches. CDR3 sequence: CSVSGTGAGNTIYF. As DNA, the CDR3 is TGCAGCGTTAGCGGGACAGGGGCTGGAAACACCATATATTTT. Full variable domain (remainder filled in from reference TRBV29-1 and TRBJ1-3): SAVISQKPSRDICQRGTSLTIQCQVDSQVTMMFWYRQQPGQSLTLIATANQGSEATYESGFVIDKFPISRPNLTFSTLTVSNMSPEDSSIYLCSVSGTGAGNTIYFGEGSWLTVV.

The chain combines TRBV10-1 with TRBJ2-3, with 11 bases matching TRBD2. Germline CDR1 is WNHNN and CDR2 is SYGVQD (reference sequence). The ends lost 6 bases at V and 0 bases at J; junction bases unmatched: 5. The CDR3 has 16 amino acids. CDR3 coding DNA: TGCGCCAGCAGCCTGACTAGCGGGACTAGCACAGATACGCAGTATTTT. Translated: CASSLTSGTSTDTQYF.

This chain uses TRBV13 with TRBJ1-1; TRBD1 aligns across 8 bases. V lost 2 bases to trimming and J lost 1 base; unmatched junction nucleotides: 6. Germline V gene lookup returns CDR1 PRHDT and CDR2 FYEKMQ (reference sequence). The CDR3 extends over 16 amino acids. CDR3 sequence reads: CASSLSGGAWNTEAFF. CDR3 DNA sequence: TGTGCCAGCAGCTTATCAGGGGGCGCTTGGAACACTGAAGCTTTCTTT.

The V call is TRBV6-5, the J call TRBJ2-1, with D possibly being TRBD2 (5 bases). The germline V and J ends were trimmed by 0 bases and 4 bases, with 13 bases remaining between them. Germline values: CDR1 MNHEY, CDR2 SVGAGI. The CDR3 has 16 residues. The CDR3 loop reads CASSYSVGDRYNEQFF. DNA for the CDR3: TGTGCCAGCAGTTACTCTGTCGGGGATAGGTACAATGAGCAGTTCTTC.

This rearrangement joins TRBV30 to TRBJ2-1; 9 nucleotides align to TRBD2. Trimming at V came to 3 bases and at J to 3 bases, leaving 6 bases not matched to a gene. This CDR3 contains 15 residues. CDR1 is GTSNPN, CDR2 SVGIG, per germline (reference sequence). CDR3 sequence reads: CAWSQRLAVYNEQFF. The DNA for the CDR3 is TGTGCCTGGAGCCAGAGACTAGCGGTCTACAATGAGCAGTTCTTC.

This clone was found once. The chain links TRBV29-1 to TRBJ1-1; D gene ambiguous. Trimming took off 6 bases at V and 4 bases at J, with 9 bases between the two ends. Germline loops: CDR1 SQVTM, CDR2 ANQGSEA. The CDR3 consists of 11 residues. For the CDR3, the DNA is TGCAGCGTCGCGGACGGCACTGAAGCTTTCTTT. This encodes CSVADGTEAFF.

CDR3 DNA: TGCGCCAGCAGCTTCGGGCAGAACACTGAAGCTTTCTTT. The encoded protein is CASSFGQNTEAFF. This chain uses TRBV5-1 with TRBJ1-1, with no clear D. Germline-derived CDR1 and CDR2 are SGHRS and YFSETQ. CDR3 length: 13 residues. V was trimmed by 2 bases and J by 1 base, leaving 6 bases between them.

This chain connects TRBV5-4 to TRBJ2-5, with D perhaps matching TRBD2 (6 bases). The V and J ends lost 3 bases and 5 bases respectively, with 11 bases between them. This CDR3 region has 13 residues. CDR1 and CDR2 from the germline V gene are SGHNT and YYREEE (reference sequence). As DNA, the CDR3 is TGTGCCAGCAGCTGGGAGGCGCAGGAGACCCAGTACTTC. It translates to CASSWEAQETQYF. Supplemented by reference TRBV5-4 and TRBJ2-5, the full variable domain reads ETGVTQSPTHLIKTRGQQVTLRCSSQSGHNTVSWYQQALGQGPQFIFQYYREEENGRGNFPPRFSGLQFPNYSSELNVNALELDDSALYLCASSWEAQETQYFGPGTRLLVL.

The chain uses TRBV27 and TRBJ1-1; TRBD1 aligns across 10 bases. The germline V gene encodes CDR1 MNHEY and CDR2 SMNVEV (reference sequence). J gave up 7 bases and V 8 bases, and 10 bases lay outside the gene matches. The CDR3 contains 14 residues. The CDR3 region has the DNA TGTGCCAGCTGCACTGGGACAGGGGCTTGTGAAGCTTTCTTT. Translation: CASCTGTGACEAFF.

The gene calls are TRBV19 and TRBJ2-1, with 7 bases identical to TRBD2. Trimming cost V 10 bases and J 3 bases; bases outside gene matches: 6. The CDR3 is 13 amino acids. Germline values: CDR1 LNHDA, CDR2 SQIVND (reference sequence). The CDR3 coding sequence is TGTGCCACTCAAGGGACTAACTACAATGAGCAGTTCTTC. Translated: CATQGTNYNEQFF.

Only one count was recorded for this clone. The sample has other DNA sequences that encode this CDR3 too. This chain uses TRBV5-4 with TRBJ1-1, with no clear D. From germline, CDR1 is SGHNT and CDR2 YYREEE (reference sequence). Trimming shortened V by 1 base and J by 0 bases, and 4 bases separated the two germline ends. There are 13 residues in the CDR3. The CDR3 DNA follows: TGTGCCAGCAGCTTGTGGGTGAACACTGAAGCTTTCTTT. It is translated as CASSLWVNTEAFF. The full variable domain, with the rest looked up from reference TRBV5-4 and TRBJ1-1, is ETGVTQSPTHLIKTRGQQVTLRCSSQSGHNTVSWYQQALGQGPQFIFQYYREEENGRGNFPPRFSGLQFPNYSSELNVNALELDDSALYLCASSLWVNTEAFFGQGTRLTVV.

The CDR3 region is CASSHGRRTSANNEQFF. CDR3 sequence (DNA): TGCGCCAGCAGCCACGGTAGAAGGACTAGCGCTAACAATGAGCAGTTCTTC. The chain carries TRBV4-1 and TRBJ2-1; 9 bases are a match to TRBD2. V gave up 3 bases and J gave up 5 bases; unmatched junction bases: 11. From germline, CDR1 is MGHRA and CDR2 YSYEKL. This CDR3 has 17 amino acids.

This sequence joins TRBV4-1 and TRBJ2-7, with 8 nucleotides matching TRBD2. This CDR3 has 14 residues. Trimming at V came to 4 bases and at J to 5 bases, leaving 7 bases not matched to a gene. Germline V gene lookup returns CDR1 MGHRA and CDR2 YSYEKL. CDR3 sequence: CASSPGGAINEQYF. The CDR3 bases are TGCGCCAGCAGCCCCGGGGGGGCGATAAACGAGCAGTACTTC.

The chain recombines TRBV13 with TRBJ2-7; the D is unclear. This CDR3 is 13 amino acids long. Germline assignment: CDR1 PRHDT and CDR2 FYEKMQ (reference sequence). V lost 4 bases, J lost 0 bases, and 7 bases lay in between. Here the CDR3 reads CASSYDSSYEQYF. The DNA of the CDR3 is TGTGCCAGCAGCTATGATAGCTCCTACGAGCAGTACTTC.

This sequence joins TRBV19 and TRBJ1-1; no firm D call. Germline lookup yields CDR1 LNHDA and CDR2 SQIVND (reference sequence). The CDR3 is made up of 13 amino acids. Trimming left V 7 bases short and J 0 bases short, with 9 bases between. CDR3 DNA sequence: TGTGCCAGTATGCCGACGATGAACACTGAAGCTTTCTTT. Its protein is CASMPTMNTEAFF.

The chain combines TRBV6-5 with TRBJ2-7; perhaps TRBD2 as D (6 bases). V shed 2 bases and J shed 1 base, with 9 bases lying between them. The CDR3 length is 14 residues. The germline V gene has CDR1 MNHEY and CDR2 SVGAGI. CDR3 in DNA: TGTGCCAGCAGTTACGTCGGGACTTCCTACGAGCAGTACTTC. Protein sequence: CASSYVGTSYEQYF.

This chain uses TRBV6-5 with TRBJ2-5; D remains ambiguous. The CDR3 loop spans 13 amino acids. Germline V CDR1 and CDR2: MNHEY, SVGAGI. V was trimmed by 7 bases and J by 4 bases, leaving 13 bases between them. CDR3 region: CASTHGRGETQYF. The CDR3 bases are TGTGCCAGCACCCACGGACGAGGAGAGACCCAGTACTTC.

The chain carries TRBV7-9 and TRBJ2-7; maybe TRBD2 (5 bases). There are 13 residues in the CDR3. The germline CDR1 and CDR2 sequences are SEHNR and FQNEAQ (reference sequence). Trimming pared 5 bases from V and 4 bases from J, leaving 12 bases between. CDR3 loop: CASSREMGYEQYF. CDR3 DNA: TGTGCCAGCAGCAGGGAGATGGGATACGAGCAGTACTTC.

This rearrangement joins TRBV7-6 to TRBJ1-2; a weak D match, TRBD1 (6 bases). Per the germline V gene, CDR1 is SGHVS and CDR2 is FNYEAQ. V was clipped by 5 bases and J by 2 bases, with 15 bases between them. This CDR3 is built from 15 residues. CDR3 in amino acids: CASSASSRGNYGYTF. CDR3 in DNA: TGTGCCAGCAGCGCATCCTCTAGGGGGAACTATGGCTACACCTTC.

V usage is TRBV6-6 and J usage is TRBJ2-7; 9 bases line up with TRBD1. Germline-derived CDR1 and CDR2 are MNHNY and SVGAGI (reference sequence). The CDR3 length is 12 residues. The ends lost 6 bases at V and 5 bases at J; junction bases unmatched: 2. The CDR3 coding sequence is TGTGCCAGCAGCTGGACAGGGGACGAGCAGTACTTC. It is translated as CASSWTGDEQYF.

V is TRBV9 and J is TRBJ2-7, with 8 bases aligning to TRBD2. Germline loops: CDR1 SGDLS, CDR2 YYNGEE. This CDR3 spans 14 amino acids. V dropped 4 bases and J dropped 2; count of bases not matched to a gene: 5. Here the CDR3 DNA reads TGTGCCAGCAGCCCCGGGACTAGAGCCTACGAGCAGTACTTC. Its protein product is CASSPGTRAYEQYF.

As concerns this clone: Other DNA sequences from this sample encode an identical CDR3 as well. The chain has TRBV5-6 and TRBJ2-1, with 10 bases fitting TRBD2. The CDR3 runs 15 residues. The ends lost 0 bases at V and 10 bases at J; junction bases unmatched: 7. CDR1 is SGHDT, CDR2 YYEEEE, per germline. The CDR3 DNA reads TGTGCCAGCAGCTTGGCAGCTAGCGGGAGAAACGAGCAGTTCTTC. Amino acid sequence: CASSLAASGRNEQFF.

This clone was found once. At the DNA level, this CDR3 is encoded by other sequences in the same sample as well. The genes are TRBV27 and TRBJ2-7; the match to TRBD2 covers 12 bases. Germline loops: CDR1 MNHEY, CDR2 SMNVEV (reference sequence). This CDR3 comprises 13 residues. Unmatched junction bases numbered 2, after V lost 5 bases and J lost 6 bases. The CDR3 nucleotides read TGTGCCAGCAGTCTGGGACTAGCGGGCGAGCAGTACTTC. It is translated as CASSLGLAGEQYF.

The gene calls are TRBV28 and TRBJ2-3; TRBD2 matches 8 bases. The CDR3 length is 15 residues. CDR1 is MDHEN and CDR2 is SYDVKM in the germline V gene. V gave up 1 base and J gave up 5 bases; unmatched junction bases: 5. The CDR3 region has the DNA TGTGCCAGCAGTTTATTTCGGGCGGGGGGAGATACGCAGTATTTT. This encodes CASSLFRAGGDTQYF.

The rearrangement links TRBV10-3 to TRBJ2-1, with 7 positions matching TRBD2. The CDR3 is 16 amino acids. CDR1 is ENHRY, CDR2 SYGVKD, per germline. With 0 bases clipped from V and 2 bases from J, the junction kept 4 bases outside the gene matches. CDR3 DNA: TGTGCCATCAGTGAGTCAGCGGGGCGAACCTACAATGAGCAGTTCTTC. Residues: CAISESAGRTYNEQFF.